The rows below give T cell receptor beta chains drawn from one sample of a study of cytomegalovirus exposure and HLA in healthy donors. TCRdb keeps only in-frame clones here, not all; method: immunoSEQ multiplex PCR. The sample carries about 130,000 clones, roughly 85% recorded once. The specimen was PBMCs. The receptors shown here come from a boy aged 10-17 years in good health and CMV-seronegative. Both conserved end residues are part of each CDR3. A D gene is named only where the DNA matches it firmly. The size field is filled for only some rows; it gives once, few, many or a size class.

TRBV9	TRBJ2-6	NA	NA	CASSVNSQPDGANVLTF	TGTGCCAGCAGCGTAAATAGCCAGCCCGACGGGGCCAACGTCCTGACTTTC
TRBV29-1	TRBJ2-3	NA	NA	CSVRSSSSVKDTQYF	TGCAGCGTTCGATCAAGCTCCAGCGTTAAAGATACGCAGTATTTT
TRBV2	TRBJ1-2	TRBD1	NA	CASSVTGAYGYTF	TGTGCCAGCAGTGTCACAGGGGCTTATGGCTACACCTTC
TRBV6-4	TRBJ2-4	NA	NA	CASSERHDGDIQYF	TGTGCCAGCAGTGAGCGACACGACGGGGACATTCAGTACTTC
TRBV9	TRBJ2-1	TRBD2	NA	CASSPYPPPLGLGNEQFF	TGTGCCAGCAGCCCTTACCCTCCTCCCCTCGGACTAGGCAATGAGCAGTTCTTC
TRBV7-2	TRBJ1-3	NA	NA	CASRGHSENTIYF	TGTGCCAGCAGGGGACACTCGGAAAACACCATATATTTT
TRBV4-1	TRBJ2-7	TRBD2	NA	CASSHASGSGSYEQYF	TGCGCCAGCAGCCATGCAAGCGGGAGTGGCTCCTACGAGCAGTACTTC
TRBV7-2	TRBJ2-7	NA	NA	CASSLDADEQYF	TGTGCCAGCAGCTTAGACGCGGACGAGCAGTACTTC
TRBV27	TRBJ2-7	NA	NA	CASSYSGRVFYEQYF	TGTGCCAGCAGTTATTCGGGCAGGGTCTTCTACGAGCAGTACTTC
TRBV30	TRBJ2-6	NA	NA	CAWSGRDSSTGANVLTF	TGTGCCTGGAGTGGACGGGACTCCAGTACTGGGGCCAACGTCCTGACTTTC
TRBV5-6	TRBJ1-3	NA	NA	CASSLYGQPEGNTIYF	TGTGCCAGCAGCTTGTATGGGCAGCCAGAAGGAAACACCATATATTTT
TRBV18	TRBJ2-2	NA	NA	CASSYPVERGGELFF	TGTGCCAGCTCATACCCGGTCGAGAGAGGAGGGGAGCTGTTTTTT
TRBV12-2	TRBJ1-2	NA	once	CASRLAARGHYGYTF	TGTGCAAGTCGCTTAGCGGCCAGGGGGCACTATGGCTACACCTTC
TRBV5-1	TRBJ2-7	NA	NA	CASSSKVGGTYEQYF	TGCGCCAGCAGCTCCAAGGTGGGGGGTACCTACGAGCAGTACTTC
TRBV5-1	TRBJ2-3	NA	NA	CASSLGVRSDTQYF	TGCGCCAGCAGCTTGGGTGTTCGGTCAGATACGCAGTATTTT
TRBV5-6	TRBJ1-1	NA	NA	CASSFTRVLNTEAFF	TGTGCCAGCAGCTTCACGCGAGTCTTGAACACTGAAGCTTTCTTT
TRBV11-2	TRBJ2-7	TRBD2	NA	CASSRGLAGGYEQYF	TGTGCCAGCAGCCGCGGACTAGCGGGTGGCTACGAGCAGTACTTC
TRBV18	TRBJ2-7	NA	NA	CASSGDFDEQYF	TGTGCCAGCTCCGGCGACTTCGACGAGCAGTACTTC
TRBV28	TRBJ2-7	NA	NA	CASRLNYEQYF	TGTGCCAGCAGACTTAACTACGAGCAGTACTTC
TRBV9	TRBJ2-2	NA	NA	CASSPLQAGGTGELFF	TGTGCCAGCAGCCCACTCCAAGCGGGCGGGACCGGGGAGCTGTTTTTT
TRBV6-1	TRBJ1-2	TRBD1	NA	CASRQGDFFTFGYTF	TGTGCCAGCAGGCAGGGGGATTTTTTTACGTTTGGCTACACCTTC
TRBV11-2	TRBJ1-1	NA	NA	CASSFGQKPEAFF	TGTGCCAGCAGCTTCGGACAGAAACCTGAAGCTTTCTTT
TRBV30	TRBJ2-1	TRBD2	NA	CAWSRGLAGTREQFF	TGTGCCTGGAGTCGAGGACTAGCGGGGACCAGGGAGCAGTTCTTC
TRBV25-1	TRBJ1-1	TRBD1	NA	CASSRQGLNTEAFF	TGTGCCAGCTCCCGACAGGGACTTAACACTGAAGCTTTCTTT
TRBV30	TRBJ1-5	NA	NA	CAWSPGAFQPQHF	TGTGCCTGGAGTCCAGGGGCGTTTCAGCCCCAGCATTTT
TRBV6-1	TRBJ1-2	NA	NA	CASRELRGAGDGYTF	TGTGCCAGCAGGGAACTGCGGGGGGCGGGCGATGGCTACACCTTC
TRBV27	TRBJ1-5	TRBD1	NA	CASSLRRTGGGVGPQHF	TGTGCCAGCAGTTTAAGAAGGACAGGGGGCGGGGTAGGGCCCCAGCATTTT
TRBV30	TRBJ2-2	NA	NA	CAWSDYRAGELFF	TGTGCCTGGAGTGACTACAGGGCCGGGGAGCTGTTTTTT
TRBV29-1	TRBJ2-1	TRBD2	NA	CSVTRGSGWNEQFF	TGCAGCGTCACACGCGGGAGTGGGTGGAATGAGCAGTTCTTC
TRBV29-1	TRBJ2-7	NA	NA	CSVDGGGQGSSYEQYF	TGCAGCGTTGACGGGGGGGGACAGGGTTCGTCTTACGAGCAGTACTTC
TRBV4-3	TRBJ2-1	TRBD2	NA	CASSQGVIAGVEQFF	TGCGCCAGCAGCCAAGGGGTAATAGCGGGAGTTGAGCAGTTCTTC
TRBV7-2	TRBJ2-1	TRBD1	few	CASSSTGGTYNEQFF	TGTGCCAGCAGTTCGACAGGGGGCACCTACAATGAGCAGTTCTTC
TRBV5-1	TRBJ2-3	NA	NA	CASSLDWQDTQYF	TGCGCCAGCAGCTTGGATTGGCAAGATACGCAGTATTTT
TRBV7-9	TRBJ1-2	NA	NA	CASSPSPPNYGYTF	TGTGCCAGCAGCCCGTCCCCCCCCAACTATGGCTACACCTTC
TRBV20-1	TRBJ2-5	NA	few	CSALMETQYF	TGCAGTGCTCTAATGGAGACCCAGTACTTC
TRBV7-5	TRBJ2-5	NA	NA	CVRSLVPSEQETQYF	TGTGTCAGAAGCTTAGTGCCTAGCGAACAAGAGACCCAGTACTTC